This entry concerns a single T cell receptor beta chain. This clonotype was detected only a few times. Its antigen remains unidentified. Per-nucleotide qualities are absent, and no much larger clonotype sits a single base away. Ficoll-Paque density gradient centrifugation was the method used to isolate PBMCs. This specimen comes from a study of T-cell memory formation after mild COVID-19 (dated by TCRdb to the early 2020s). Study-wide context: TCR sequence clusters from the two donors were found to be largely donor specific. Longitudinal TCRalpha and TCRbeta repertoire sequencing tracked T-cell clones expanding and contracting after mild COVID-19 in two donors. The cohort comprised two young, previously healthy adult volunteers, one female and one male.

Reads for this sample came from an Illumina NovaSeq 6000. cDNA libraries for TCRalpha and TCRbeta were prepared by 5'RACE using constant-segment primers, with sample barcodes and unique molecular identifiers added. RNA was extracted from every sample with Trizol reagent. Library amplification was performed in two PCR steps, and a second sample barcode and Illumina TruSeq adapters were introduced in the second step. Libraries were sequenced on an Illumina NovaSeq with 2 x 150 bp paired-end reads. Under the source paper's analysis protocol: Reads were demultiplexed and collapsed into UMI-guided consensus sequences with migec v1.2.7. Using mixcr v2.1.11, UMI consensuses were aligned to TRA and TRB V and J templates and then assembled into clonotypes. Expanded or contracted clonotypes were those called significant by both edgeR and NoisET, with noise models trained on biological replicates. edgeR calls used a false discovery rate-adjusted p below 0.01 and a log2 fold-change threshold of 1. As an exploratory analysis of dynamics, PCA with hierarchical clustering was applied to max-normalized trajectories of the 1000 most abundant clonotypes. Separately sequenced CD4+ and CD8+ repertoires were used to assign a CD4 or CD8 phenotype to each responding clone. Using fastp at Q25 and MiXCR, TCRdb reprocessed the public reads and kept productive beta chains. For every CDR3 protein sequence, its rows merge into one entry that carries the most common genes and DNA. These V and J calls are TCRdb output, not the study's own analysis. The sample includes about 250,000 distinct CDR3 sequences, with 15% observed a single time. 2.1% of the sample comes from the top ten.

Points the paper makes about the study in general: The second-wave clones that peaked on day 37 were not confirmed to be SARS-CoV-2 specific. Contracting CD4+ clones were located mainly in the CM and EM memory subsets, whereas CD8+ clones were found to be enriched in EMRA. Balanced CD4/CD8 phenotypes were observed for clones contracting from day 15 to 85, whereas a bias towards CD4+ was observed for a second wave of clones expanding from day 15 to 37. The study covered only a couple of mild cases, and larger cohorts including severe cases with pre-infection samples were considered necessary. Some responding clones were detected in pre-infection memory, suggesting pre-existing cross-reactive memory T cells joined the SARS-CoV-2 response.

Based on the germline V gene, the CDR1 and CDR2 sequences are SGHTA and FQGNSA. V loses 6 bases of germline sequence and J loses 2 bases, and the interval between the two ends is 7 bases. The CDR3 holds 12 amino acids from the cysteine to the phenylalanine. Only the CDR3 part of the read is kept: 36 bases, read in frame from the first base. The receptor was derived from an adult woman who had mild COVID-19 (a few samples of this study predate the infection). The sample titles of this study are shuffled in the database, so cell type and time point are left out; the donor was told from shared clones. What was sequenced was PBMCs or a T cell subset sorted from them (not recorded which). The chain links TRBV7-2 with TRBJ2-5; the D gene identity is not certain. The CDR3 region: CASRDPQETQYF. The bases read TGTGCCAGCAGAGACCCACAAGAGACCCAGTACTTC.